The T cell receptor beta chain under discussion was sequenced for a study of CD8 T cells in ankylosing spondylitis. Looked up from germline, CDR1 is KGHSH and CDR2 is LQKENI. This CDR3 is 16 amino acids long. The V end was cut by 2 bases, the J end by 0 bases, with 14 bases between. Preparation of TCR beta libraries was done by quantitative 5'-RACE with molecular barcodes. One entry per CDR3 protein, called by TCRdb with MiXCR from the 5' RACE reads. Among some 150,000 distinct CDR3 sequences listed, around 42% were seen once. The chain combines TRBV18 with TRBJ2-7, with D hard to call. Sequenced input: synovial fluid, either unsorted or a sorted T cell fraction (not recorded which). This TCR was sampled from a male donor with ankylosing spondylitis. CDR3 sequence (DNA): TGTGCCAGCTCACCAAGGACCTCCGAGGACTCCTACGAGCAGTACTTC. Encoded protein: CASSPRTSEDSYEQYF.